This T cell receptor beta chain was identified during a study of blood T cell repertoires in COVID-19. Turning to the study itself: The United States, Italy and Spain were the sources of the acute and convalescent COVID-19 samples.

Some clones are missing from TCRdb's copy, which holds only in-frame ones; the method was immunoSEQ multiplex PCR. Of almost 40,000 clones listed, around 85% are singletons. The CDR3 totals 11 residues. Germline CDR1 MNHNY, CDR2 SVGAGI (reference sequence). V lost 10 bases and J 4 bases, leaving 10 bases between the germline ends. Sequencing was done on a sample of peripheral blood. The chain joins TRBV6-6 to TRBJ1-1, with D tentatively TRBD1 (5 bases). This sequence was found in a man aged 55 to 70 with acute or convalescent COVID-19. CDR3 coding DNA: TGTGCCACGAAAGGGGCCACTGAAGCTTTCTTT. Residues: CATKGATEAFF.